The clone carrying this T cell receptor beta chain showed up many times. V lost 2 bases and J 4 bases, leaving 9 bases between the germline ends. The CDR3 consists of 14 residues. This entry comes from a study of T cells after yellow fever vaccination. Findings and limits, study-wide: Most primary-vaccination clones reappeared after the booster (approximately 97% CD4, 75% to 90% CD8).

5'RACE template switching added a universal primer site and UMIs to TCR cDNA. TCRdb used MiXCR to reprocess the 5' RACE reads, holding one entry per CDR3 protein. The table shows approximately 34,000 distinct CDR3 sequences, with about 6.3% occurring only once. The chain links TRBV12-3 or TRBV12-4 to TRBJ1-5, with D uncertain. This sequence was found in a man younger than 35 who received the YFV17D yellow fever vaccine. Specimen: PBMCs, either bulk or a sorted T-cell subset (CD4+, CD8+, memory, or dextramer-sorted; not recorded which), collected on the day of the first yellow fever vaccination. The CDR3 here is CASSLLVGNQPQHF. CDR3 nucleotides: TGTGCCAGCAGTTTATTGGTGGGAAATCAGCCCCAGCATTTT.